This TCR beta chain was captured in a study of cytomegalovirus exposure and HLA in healthy donors. This CDR3 has 14 residues. In germline, CDR1 is MDHEN, CDR2 SYDVKM. V lost 3 bases to trimming and J lost 2 bases; unmatched junction nucleotides: 3. The primer mix had 60 Vbeta and 13 Jbeta primers. Only in-frame clones appear in the TCRdb table, and some are missing; sequencing was by immunoSEQ multiplex PCR. The sample lists about 140,000 clones; approximately 82% were seen once. Specimen: PBMCs. The TCR was taken from a woman aged 60 to 75 in good health and CMV-seropositive. The V and J genes are TRBV28 and TRBJ2-5; the match to TRBD2 covers 7 bases. The CDR3, as DNA: TGTGCCAGCAGTTTCCTCGGGGGGCAAGAGACCCAGTACTTC. It codes for CASSFLGGQETQYF.